The source of this TCR beta chain is a study of shared clonotypes between healthy human individuals. Every donor, a Caucasian adult, lived in Nashville, Tennessee. With respect to this clone: Antigen unknown.

V lost 3 bases and J lost 0; bases outside the gene matches: 9. The CDR3 spans 18 residues. CDR1 is LGHNA, CDR2 YSLEER, per germline. Profiling relied on immunoSEQ multiplex PCR, and the TCRdb table lists in-frame clones only, not all of them. Here the sample spans just over 95,000 clones, under 80% being singletons. Study observations and caveats: Tissue TCR repertoires likely differ from these blood-only repertoires.

The source of this sequence is a man aged 30 to 45 in good health. The sample was memory CD8+ T cells sorted from blood. As to subset: CD45RO+ cells pooled with CCR7-negative TemRA cells. The chain has TRBV4-3 and TRBJ2-1, with 9 bases matching TRBD2. CDR3 region: CASSHNAGGPGSYNEQFF. The CDR3 coding sequence is TGCGCCAGCAGCCATAACGCGGGAGGGCCCGGCTCCTACAATGAGCAGTTCTTC.